The 5 T cell receptor beta chains below come from one sample, sequenced in a study of T cells after yellow fever vaccination (dated by TCRdb to between 2018 and 2021). Library prep was done by 5' RACE. These reads were obtained on an Illumina NovaSeq 6000. The raw public reads went through TCRdb reprocessing: fastp at Q25, MiXCR clone calling, in-frame beta chains kept. Rows are unified per CDR3 protein, each entry keeping the most common DNA and genes. Counted in this sample were 310,000 or so distinct CDR3 sequences; 3.6% of them appeared once. The ten largest clones add up to about a quarter of the sample. Read against the paper, the sample's treatment or condition label means: live attenuated yellow fever vaccine strain. The sequenced sample was PBMCs, obtained on the day of the yellow fever booster vaccination. All receptors come from a man between 18 and 35 years old who received the YFV17D yellow fever vaccine.

This clonotype was observed at least ten times. The J gene is TRBJ2-2, the V gene TRBV5-1; 9 positions agree with TRBD1. The germline V gene has CDR1 SGHRS and CDR2 YFSETQ. V gave up 4 bases and J gave up 5 bases; unmatched junction bases: 3. The CDR3 spans 14 residues. The CDR3 protein is CASSQGTGTGELFF. The CDR3 coding sequence is TGCGCCAGCAGCCAAGGGACAGGGACCGGGGAGCTGTTTTTT.

This clonotype was recorded many times. This rearrangement joins TRBV5-1 to TRBJ2-6; D gene uncertain. Trimming removed 6 bases at V and 1 base at J, with 11 bases between. Germline V gives CDR1 SGHRS, CDR2 YFSETQ. The CDR3 spans 15 residues. This CDR3 is CASIPGPSGANVLTF. For the CDR3, the DNA is TGCGCCAGCATACCCGGGCCGTCTGGGGCCAACGTCCTGACTTTC. The entire variable domain, with the rest obtained from reference TRBV5-1 and TRBJ2-6, is as follows: KAGVTQTPRYLIKTRGQQVTLSCSPISGHRSVSWYQQTPGQGLQFLFEYFSETQRNKGNFPGRFSGRQFSNSRSEMNVSTLELGDSALYLCASIPGPSGANVLTFGAGSRLTVL.

The chain links TRBV6-5 to TRBJ1-1; unclear D gene. CDR3 length: 13 residues. The ends were cut back, 0 bases at V and 6 bases at J, with 8 bases in the middle. Germline V gene data show CDR1 as MNHEY and CDR2 as SVGAGI. Here the CDR3 DNA reads TGTGCCAGCAGTTACTCGGCGGTAGCTGAAGCTTTCTTT. This translates into CASSYSAVAEAFF.

This clonotype was detected ten times or more. The junction differs from germline at one of its ends, possibly a read error. Here the CDR3 reads CASSLAAGGKLFF. The CDR3 DNA reads TGTGCCAGCAGCCTAGCCGCCGGGGGAAAACTGTTTTTT. The chain carries TRBV7-9 and TRBJ1-4; the D gene is possibly TRBD1 (5 bases). The germline CDR1 and CDR2 sequences are SEHNR and FQNEAQ (reference sequence). This CDR3 contains 13 residues.

This clonotype was observed a handful of times. The chain combines TRBV20-1 with TRBJ1-4; D remains ambiguous. The CDR3 extends over 14 amino acids. V lost 6 bases and J lost 7, with 18 bases in between. Germline V CDR1 and CDR2: DFQATT, SNEGSKA (reference sequence). CDR3 sequence: CSAAEVRASEKLFF. CDR3 nucleotide sequence: TGCAGTGCGGCAGAGGTGAGGGCCAGTGAAAAACTGTTTTTT.